This TCR beta chain was retrieved from a study of T cells in Graves' hyperthyroidism and ophthalmopathy (dated by TCRdb to the late 2010s). Notes on the research overall: To identify distinguishing TCR V-J signatures, a discovery cohort of around 100 patients was used, comprising 40 to 45 with Graves' ophthalmopathy and approximately 57 with stable Graves' hyperthyroidism. Whether ophthalmopathy could be predicted prospectively was tested in an independent validation cohort made up of approximately 19 hyperthyroidism patients plus 17 patients who later progressed to ophthalmopathy. The roughly 100 discovery patients were divided at random into training and test sets in a 7:3 ratio. The study also compared thyroid tissue and blood T-cell repertoires from roughly six Graves' hyperthyroidism patients. Once sampling was done, hyperthyroidism patients were given methimazole at a starting dose of 30 mg daily, whereas ophthalmopathy patients were given high-dose intravenous methylprednisolone. According to the paper, TCR Vbeta CDR3 sequencing was carried out on 135 peripheral blood samples, which came from 40 to 45 ophthalmopathy, under 85 hyperthyroidism and approximately 17 progressor patients. Findings and caveats that apply to the study as a whole: In validation, progression to ophthalmopathy was predicted by the model with approximately 67% sensitivity and 72% to 85% specificity, a median of approximately 7.1 months before onset. No statistical method was used to set the sample size in advance, and investigators knew the group allocation. Ophthalmopathy was separated from stable hyperthyroidism by a 13 V-J signature model, with around 90% sensitivity and 81% to 82% specificity obtained in cross-validation and 80%/75% obtained in testing. Most expanded thyroid clonotypes (frequency above 0.001) were also found in blood, which suggests that blood repertoires may mirror thyroid immune responses.

Per the germline V gene, MGHDK is the CDR1 and SYGVNS is the CDR2. Inclusive of the bounding cysteine and phenylalanine, the CDR3 is 13 residues long. Of all the DNA, just the CDR3 is kept, 39 bases in frame from base 1. Trimming removed 3 bases from V and 6 bases from J, leaving 11 bases between the germline ends. Of note for this clonotype: What this receptor recognizes is not known. The sample holds no much larger clone one base away, and base qualities are not on file.

The TCR beta CDR3 regions were amplified from RNA transcripts. For the first round of RT-PCR on the TCR CDR3, the HTBI primer set was used together with the Qiagen OneStep RT-PCR kit. The libraries were constructed in a second round of multiplex PCR and then size-selected and purified. Paired-end sequencing of the libraries was performed with 100 bp reads on an Illumina HiSeq2000. In the paper's pipeline: SOAPnuke was used to process the raw data, throwing out any read that contained adapters or uncalled bases, had a mean Phred below 15, or lacked an exact constant-primer or identifier match. COPE v1.2.5 was used to merge high-quality paired reads, and clonotypes were defined as unique nucleotide sequences. MiTCR v1.1 was used to align clonotypes to the IMGT TRBV, TRBD and TRBJ reference segments. Only V-J combinations with frequency above 0.0001, covering about 99% of repertoires, were analysed. The TCS score was defined as the ratio of F50 (clonal expansion) to E x V (chaos), calculated using BLOSUM62-based TCRdist between CDR3 peptides within each V-J. Welch's t-statistics and random forest reduced around 550 V-J features to 10 to 15, which were used in a naive Bayes classifier (R e1071). The similarity between thyroid and blood repertoires was quantified using the Morisita-Horn index. Through fastp at Q25 and MiXCR, TCRdb rebuilt clones from the public reads, retaining in-frame beta chains. CDR3 protein sequences are deduplicated, and each keeps its most common genes and DNA. The authors' filters were not applied to this entry. In all, the sample holds hundreds of thousands of distinct CDR3 sequences, and just under 45% of those were seen once. More than 7% of the sample is taken by the ten largest.

Any patient with an uncontrolled infection, another autoimmune disease, pregnancy or lactation was excluded. Diagnoses were established on the basis of clinical symptoms, serum thyroxine and TRAb, thyroid ultrasound, and orbital computed tomography. Trizol reagent was used to extract total RNA, and RNA quality was then checked on an Agilent 2100 Bioanalyzer. Sample: peripheral blood or thyroid tissue (not recorded which). This chain joins TRBV25-1 to TRBJ1-2; TRBD1 is perhaps the D gene, given 5 matching bases. The sequence came from an adult man with Graves' disease, either hyperthyroidism or ophthalmopathy (not recorded which). The DNA is TGTGCCAGCAGTGATCGGCCAGGGAATGGCTACACCTTC. This sequence encodes CASSDRPGNGYTF.